This T cell receptor beta chain was recorded in a study of blood T cell repertoires in COVID-19. For the study at large: There were acute and convalescent COVID-19 samples, and they came from the United States, Italy and Spain.

The CDR3 runs to 13 residues. V lost 8 bases and J 0 bases, leaving 8 bases between the germline ends. The germline V gene has CDR1 ENHRY and CDR2 SYGVKD. This table comes from immunoSEQ multiplex PCR, and its TCRdb copy is limited to in-frame clones, with some not included. The sample lists approximately 63,000 clones; 91% were seen once. The material sequenced was peripheral blood. The chain has TRBV10-3 and TRBJ1-5, with D tentatively TRBD1 (5 bases). The receptor was isolated from a human donor in a cohort sampled during active COVID-19. The chain's CDR3 is CAISGNSNQPQHF. The CDR3 region has the DNA TGTGCCATCTCAGGGAATAGCAATCAGCCCCAGCATTTT.